This is a list of T cell receptor beta chains from one sample in a study of T cells in localized non-small cell lung cancer. The repertoire was sequenced with immunoSEQ multiplex PCR; TCRdb's copy has only in-frame clones and lacks some. The sample lists some 2,400 clones; more than 25% were seen once. The material sequenced was lung tumor tissue, taken before any cancer treatment. The source of these receptors is a male donor at least 60 years old with stage I lung adenocarcinoma. The CDR3 runs from the conserved cysteine through the conserved F or W. The order of the fields is J gene, D gene, clone size, V gene, CDR3 protein, CDR3 DNA. D genes are given only for firm matches. The size field is filled for only some rows; it gives once, few, many or a size class.

>TRBJ1-5|TRBD1|-|TRBV19
CASSRGQGGQPQHF
TGTGCCAGTAGTAGAGGACAGGGTGGCCAGCCCCAGCATTTT
>TRBJ1-3|-|-|TRBV11-3
CASSLGVSGNTIYF
TGTGCCAGCAGCTTGGGCGTCTCTGGAAACACCATATATTTT
>TRBJ1-4|-|medium-sized|TRBV9
CASSSGGTGRKLFF
TGTGCCAGCAGCTCAGGTGGTACGGGGCGAAAACTGTTTTTT
>TRBJ1-2|-|medium-sized|TRBV11-3
CASSQNPSGGDGYTF
TGTGCCAGCAGTCAGAACCCTTCGGGGGGCGATGGCTACACCTTC
>TRBJ1-2|-|few|TRBV6-8
CASRLSGAANYGYTF
TGTGCCAGCAGATTATCTGGGGCGGCCAACTATGGCTACACCTTC
>TRBJ2-7|-|-|TRBV30
CAWESVQGTYEQYF
TGTGCCTGGGAATCGGTTCAGGGGACCTACGAGCAGTACTTC
>TRBJ2-1|-|medium-sized|TRBV11-3
CASSIQESSYNEQFF
TGTGCCAGCAGCATACAGGAAAGCTCCTACAATGAGCAGTTCTTC
>TRBJ1-1|-|few|TRBV30
CAWSQGPLNTEAFF
TGTGCCTGGAGTCAGGGGCCGCTAAACACTGAAGCTTTCTTT
>TRBJ1-4|TRBD1|large|TRBV11-3
CASSLVRGQGNEKLFF
TGTGCCAGCAGCTTAGTGAGGGGACAGGGGAATGAAAAACTGTTTTTT
>TRBJ1-1|TRBD1|few|TRBV7-1
CASSLGTVPEAFF
TGTGCCAGCAGCTTAGGGACAGTACCTGAAGCTTTCTTT
>TRBJ2-3|TRBD1|-|TRBV30
CAWSPLPGQGPDTQYF
TGTGCCTGGAGTCCCCTTCCGGGACAGGGCCCAGATACGCAGTATTTT
>TRBJ2-3|-|few|TRBV6-8
CASSDSGGAGDTQYF
TGTGCCAGCAGTGATTCGGGGGGCGCAGGGGATACGCAGTATTTT
>TRBJ1-1|-|few|TRBV23-1
CASGNQGFTEAFF
TGCGCCAGCGGAAACCAGGGATTCACTGAAGCTTTCTTT
>TRBJ2-5|-|-|TRBV11-3
CASSLGGANQETQYF
TGTGCCAGCAGCTTAGGGGGGGCCAATCAGGAGACCCAGTACTTC
>TRBJ1-2|TRBD1|-|TRBV28
CASSLIRRTGYGYTF
TGTGCCAGCAGTTTAATTCGGCGGACAGGCTATGGCTACACCTTC
>TRBJ1-4|-|-|TRBV5-1
CASSLERAATNEKLFF
TGCGCCAGCAGCTTGGAGAGGGCAGCAACTAATGAAAAACTGTTTTTT
>TRBJ2-5|TRBD1|-|TRBV11-3
CASSFVRGNQETQYF
TGTGCCAGCAGCTTCGTCAGGGGGAACCAAGAGACCCAGTACTTC
>TRBJ2-2|TRBD2|few|TRBV6-8
CASSPIAGNTGELFF
TGTGCCAGCAGCCCGATAGCGGGGAACACCGGGGAGCTGTTTTTT
>TRBJ2-3|TRBD2|medium-sized|TRBV11-3
CASSLGAGGPGSTDTQYF
TGTGCCAGCAGCTTAGGAGCGGGGGGGCCGGGCAGCACAGATACGCAGTATTTT
>TRBJ1-5|-|many|TRBV1
CASSQLWPYSNQPQHF
TGCGCCAGCAGCCAATTGTGGCCCTATAGCAATCAGCCCCAGCATTTT
>TRBJ1-3|-|-|TRBV19
CASITRRDTGNTIYF
TGTGCCAGTATTACAAGGAGGGACACTGGAAACACCATATATTTT
>TRBJ2-7|TRBD1|medium-sized|TRBV6-8
CASSYGDRSNEQYF
TGTGCCAGCAGTTATGGGGACAGATCCAACGAGCAGTACTTC
>TRBJ2-7|TRBD2|-|TRBV28
CASSSPLPGGNYEQYF
TGTGCCAGCAGTTCCCCCCTCCCGGGAGGGAACTACGAGCAGTACTTC
>TRBJ2-3|TRBD2|many|TRBV11-3
CASSFAPFSGGGNTDTQYF
TGTGCCAGCAGCTTTGCTCCTTTTAGCGGGGGGGGTAACACAGATACGCAGTATTTT
>TRBJ1-6|-|-|TRBV30
CAWSVMYNSPLHF
TGTGCCTGGAGTGTTATGTATAATTCACCCCTCCACTTT
>TRBJ2-5|TRBD2|-|TRBV30
CASLTSGQETQYF
TGTGCCTCCCTGACTAGCGGCCAAGAGACCCAGTACTTC
>TRBJ2-3|-|-|TRBV18
CASSLRRTSTDTQYF
TGTGCCAGCTCCCTCCGACGGACTAGCACAGATACGCAGTATTTT
>TRBJ1-3|-|-|TRBV30
CAWKGIGNTIYF
TGTGCCTGGAAAGGTATTGGAAACACCATATATTTT
>TRBJ2-6|-|few|TRBV5-1
CASSLGQFLSGANVLTF
TGCGCCAGCAGCTTAGGTCAATTCCTCTCTGGGGCCAACGTCCTGACTTTC
>TRBJ1-5|-|-|TRBV23-1
CASSREGDQPQHF
TGCGCCAGCAGCCGAGAAGGGGATCAGCCCCAGCATTTT
>TRBJ2-1|-|few|TRBV11-3
CASSLVLAHNEQFF
TGTGCCAGCAGCTTAGTTTTGGCCCACAATGAGCAGTTCTTC
>TRBJ2-2|-|few|TRBV28
CASSLFSTNTGELFF
TGTGCCAGCAGTCTTTTCTCCACGAACACCGGGGAGCTGTTTTTT
>TRBJ1-1|-|few|TRBV9
CASGRVNTEAFF
TGTGCCAGCGGGAGGGTTAACACTGAAGCTTTCTTT
>TRBJ1-3|TRBD1|-|TRBV6-8
CASSRDRRGAGNTIYF
TGTGCCAGCAGTCGGGACAGGAGAGGAGCTGGAAACACCATATATTTT
>TRBJ2-2|-|few|TRBV8-2
CASSLYRANTGELFF
TGTGCCAGCAGTTTATACAGGGCCAACACCGGGGAGCTGTTTTTT
>TRBJ1-1|-|-|TRBV23-1
CASSLAGNTEAFF
TGCGCCAGCAGCTTAGCTGGGAACACTGAAGCTTTCTTT
>TRBJ1-2|-|medium-sized|TRBV11-3
CASSLVSENYGYTF
TGTGCCAGCAGCTTAGTATCCGAAAACTATGGCTACACCTTC
>TRBJ2-7|-|large|TRBV5-1
CASSLGDREENYEQYF
TGCGCCAGCAGCTTAGGCGACAGGGAGGAAAACTACGAGCAGTACTTC
>TRBJ1-6|-|few|TRBV19
CASREGPLANSPLHF
TGTGCCAGTAGAGAAGGGCCTCTGGCTAATTCACCCCTCCACTTT
>TRBJ2-5|-|few|TRBV19
CASSETILYGTQYF
TGTGCCAGTAGCGAGACTATTCTCTACGGGACCCAGTACTTC
>TRBJ2-5|-|-|TRBV19
CASSMGGGRETQYF
TGTGCCAGTAGTATGGGGGGAGGACGCGAGACCCAGTACTTC
>TRBJ2-3|TRBD1|-|TRBV11-3
CASSQLGQGSDTQYF
TGTGCCAGCAGCCAGCTTGGACAGGGGTCAGATACGCAGTATTTT
>TRBJ2-2|TRBD2|few|TRBV11-3
CASSFSGTSSTGELFF
TGTGCCAGCAGCTTTTCCGGGACTAGCTCCACCGGGGAGCTGTTTTTT
>TRBJ2-1|-|-|TRBV19
CATRELAGYNEQFF
TGTGCCACTAGGGAGTTAGCTGGATACAATGAGCAGTTCTTC
>TRBJ1-5|-|medium-sized|TRBV11-3
CASSSTGPGNQPQHF
TGTGCCAGCAGTTCAACAGGTCCGGGGAATCAGCCCCAGCATTTT
>TRBJ1-5|TRBD1|medium-sized|TRBV6-8
CASSYLGQGNQPQHF
TGTGCCAGCAGTTACCTGGGACAGGGAAATCAGCCCCAGCATTTT
>TRBJ1-2|-|-|TRBV15
CATSRDRVTNYGYTF
TGTGCCACCAGCAGAGACAGAGTCACTAACTATGGCTACACCTTC
>TRBJ2-5|-|-|TRBV10-2
CASSPARPGSWTQYF
TGCGCCAGCAGTCCGGCCAGACCCGGGAGTTGGACCCAGTACTTC
>TRBJ2-1|-|-|TRBV7-1
CASSPQSINEQFF
TGTGCCAGCAGCCCCCAATCTATCAATGAGCAGTTCTTC
>TRBJ2-5|-|few|TRBV6-8
CASTPRVGGETQYF
TGTGCCAGCACCCCCAGGGTCGGGGGAGAGACCCAGTACTTC
>TRBJ1-4|TRBD1|medium-sized|TRBV9
CASSTQGAENEKLFF
TGTGCCAGCAGCACACAGGGGGCCGAGAATGAAAAACTGTTTTTT
>TRBJ2-3|-|few|TRBV6-8
CASRGVTDTQYF
TGTGCCAGCAGGGGGGTCACAGATACGCAGTATTTT
>TRBJ2-2|-|few|TRBV11-3
CASSLVGSFGPTGELFF
TGTGCCAGCAGCTTAGTCGGGTCCTTCGGGCCCACCGGGGAGCTGTTTTTT
>TRBJ1-1|-|few|TRBV7-2
CASSFGGNAEAFF
TGTGCCAGCAGCTTCGGGGGCAACGCTGAAGCTTTCTTT
>TRBJ1-2|-|few|TRBV6-8
CASSDSYYGYTF
TGTGCCAGCAGTGACAGTTACTATGGCTACACCTTC